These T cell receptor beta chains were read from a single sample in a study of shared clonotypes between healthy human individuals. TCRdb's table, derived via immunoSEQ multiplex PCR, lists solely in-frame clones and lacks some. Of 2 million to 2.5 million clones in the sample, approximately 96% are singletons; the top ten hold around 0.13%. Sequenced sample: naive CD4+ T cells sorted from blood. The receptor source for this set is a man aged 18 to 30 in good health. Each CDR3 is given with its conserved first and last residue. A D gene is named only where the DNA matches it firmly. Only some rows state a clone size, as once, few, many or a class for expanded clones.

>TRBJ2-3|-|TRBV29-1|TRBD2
TGCAGCGCCCTAGCGGGAAGCACAGATACGCAGTATTTT
CSALAGSTDTQYF
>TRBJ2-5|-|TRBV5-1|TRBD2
TGCGCCAGCAGCCAAAAGCGGACAGCGGGACTAGCGGGAGATCAAGAGACCCAGTACTTC
CASSQKRTAGLAGDQETQYF
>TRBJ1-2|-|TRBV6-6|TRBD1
TGTGCCAGCAGTTACTCGACCGGACAGGGGGGCTATGGCTACACCTTC
CASSYSTGQGGYGYTF
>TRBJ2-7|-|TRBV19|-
TGTGCCAGTAGTATCGGGGTCGGATACGACGAGCAGTACTTC
CASSIGVGYDEQYF
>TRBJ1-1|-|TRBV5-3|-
TGTGCCAGAGCCTTTCGGTCGGAGGCTTTCTTT
CARAFRSEAFF
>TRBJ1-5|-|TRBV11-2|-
TGTGCCAGCAGCCCCGCCTCCCCCGGGCTTCGTAATCAGCCCCAGCATTTT
CASSPASPGLRNQPQHF
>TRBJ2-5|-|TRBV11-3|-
TGTGCCAGCAGCAGGGGTGAGACCCAGTACTTC
CASSRGETQYF
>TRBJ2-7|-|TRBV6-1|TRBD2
TGTGCCAGCACCATACTAGCGGGGGGATACGAGCAGTACTTC
CASTILAGGYEQYF
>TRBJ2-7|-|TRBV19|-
TGTGCCAGTAGTACTCGAGGCTTCGAGCAGTACTTC
CASSTRGFEQYF
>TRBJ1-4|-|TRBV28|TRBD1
TGTGCCAGCAGCCCACGGACAGGGGTTTGGGCAACTAATGAAAAACTGTTTTTT
CASSPRTGVWATNEKLFF
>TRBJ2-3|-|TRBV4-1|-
TGCGCCAGCAGCCAAGATCAGGCCGGTAATCCTACAGATACGCAGTATTTT
CASSQDQAGNPTDTQYF
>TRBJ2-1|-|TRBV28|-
TGTGCCAGCAGTCCAAACAATGAGCAGTTCTTC
CASSPNNEQFF
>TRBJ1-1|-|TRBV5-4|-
TGTGCCAGCAGCTTGGGATTGAACACTGAAGCTTTCTTT
CASSLGLNTEAFF
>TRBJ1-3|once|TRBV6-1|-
TGTGCCAGCAGCCAGGGATTAACGGGAAACACCATATATTTT
CASSQGLTGNTIYF
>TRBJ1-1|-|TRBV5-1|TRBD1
TGCGCCAGTAACAGGGGGACGAACACTGAAGCTTTCTTT
CASNRGTNTEAFF
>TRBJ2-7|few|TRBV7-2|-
TGTGCCAGCAGCTTAGTGGGATACGCCTACGAGCAGTACTTC
CASSLVGYAYEQYF
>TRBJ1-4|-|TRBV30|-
TGTGCCTGGAGTGTAATTGGGGTTGGTAATGAAAAACTGTTTTTT
CAWSVIGVGNEKLFF
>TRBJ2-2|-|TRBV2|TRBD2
TGTGCCAGCAGTTCAGCGGGAGGGCCCACCGGGGAGCTGTTTTTT
CASSSAGGPTGELFF
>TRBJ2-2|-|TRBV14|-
TGTGCCAGCAGCCAGACTCCCGTGAGGATCGGGGAGCTGTTTTTT
CASSQTPVRIGELFF
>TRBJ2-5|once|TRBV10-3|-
TGTGCCATCAGTGAGTTGAGGGAACCCAGCCAAGAGACCCAGTACTTC
CAISELREPSQETQYF
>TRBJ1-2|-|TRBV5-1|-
TGCGCCAGCAGCTTGGCCTTGGGAGCTAACTATGGCTACACCTTC
CASSLALGANYGYTF
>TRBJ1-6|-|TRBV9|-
TGTGCCAGCAGCGGACAGGTGGGCTATAATTCACCCCTCCACTTT
CASSGQVGYNSPLHF
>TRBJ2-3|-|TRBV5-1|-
TGCGCCAGCAGCGGAGGACAACTATCCGCAGATACGCAGTATTTT
CASSGGQLSADTQYF
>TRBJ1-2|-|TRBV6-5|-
TGTGCGACCGGACAGTCTAACTATGGCTACACCTTC
CATGQSNYGYTF
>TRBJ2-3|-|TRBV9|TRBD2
TGTGCCAGCAGCCCGCTAGCGGGAGGTATCACAGATACGCAGTATTTT
CASSPLAGGITDTQYF
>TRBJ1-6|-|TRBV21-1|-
TGTGCCAGCAACAGGGGGCACGGTAATTCACCCCTCCACTTT
CASNRGHGNSPLHF
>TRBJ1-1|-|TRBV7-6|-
TGTGCCAGCAGCTTAGGACCGATGAACACTGAAGCTTTCTTT
CASSLGPMNTEAFF
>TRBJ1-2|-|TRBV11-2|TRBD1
TGTGCCAGCAGCTCTAGGACGGGGACAGGGAAGGGTGGCTACACCTTC
CASSSRTGTGKGGYTF
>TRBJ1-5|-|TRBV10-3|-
TGTGCCATCAGTGAAGGGGCTAGAAGCAATCAGCCCCAGCATTTT
CAISEGARSNQPQHF
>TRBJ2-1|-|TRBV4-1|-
TGCGCCAGCAGAGACAAGGGGATTTACAATGAGCAGTTCTTC
CASRDKGIYNEQFF
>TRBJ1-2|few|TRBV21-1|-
TGTGCCAGCAGCAACCGGGAGGGCTATGGCTACACCTTC
CASSNREGYGYTF
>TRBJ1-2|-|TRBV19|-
TGTGCCAGTAGTATATCGACAGGATCCTCACATGGCTACACCTTC
CASSISTGSSHGYTF
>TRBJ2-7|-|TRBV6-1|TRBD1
TGTGCCAGCACCGCGGGACAGGGGGGTTCCTACGAGCAGTACTTC
CASTAGQGGSYEQYF
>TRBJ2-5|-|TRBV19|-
TGTGCCAGTAGTATCCCCGGGCCCTACCAAGAGACCCAGTACTTC
CASSIPGPYQETQYF
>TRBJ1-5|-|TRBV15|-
TGTGCCACCAGCAGAGAGGTCGAGGGGTTATCCCAGCATTTT
CATSREVEGLSQHF
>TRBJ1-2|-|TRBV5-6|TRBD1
TGTGCCAGCAGGACCGGGACAGGGGGGAGATTCTATGGCTACACCTTC
CASRTGTGGRFYGYTF
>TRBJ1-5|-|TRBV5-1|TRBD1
TGCGCCAGCAGCTTGGATGGACAGGGGAATCAGCCCCAGCATTTT
CASSLDGQGNQPQHF
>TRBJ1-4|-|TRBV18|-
TGTGCCAGCTCCCACTCTGGACCTCATAATGAAAAACTGTTTTTT
CASSHSGPHNEKLFF
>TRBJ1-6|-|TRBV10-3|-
TGTGCCATCAGTGAGTCGGACAGCGCCCCCGTACCCCTCCACTTT
CAISESDSAPVPLHF
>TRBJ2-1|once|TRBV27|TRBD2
TGTGCCAGCAGACCCGGGACTAGCAAGAACAATGAGCAGTTCTTC
CASRPGTSKNNEQFF
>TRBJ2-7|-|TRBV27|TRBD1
TGTGCCAGCAGTCCGAGGGACAGGGGGGGAAGCGAGCAGTACTTC
CASSPRDRGGSEQYF
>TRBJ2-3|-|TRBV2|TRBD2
TGTGCCAGCAGGGGGACTAGCGGGGGGATAGATACGCAGTATTTT
CASRGTSGGIDTQYF
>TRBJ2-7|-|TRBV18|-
TGTGCCAGCTCTCAGGGGACCTCCTACGAGCAGTACTTC
CASSQGTSYEQYF
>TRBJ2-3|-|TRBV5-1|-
TGCGCCAGCAGCCCGAGTGGGGGGATGACAGATACGCAGTATTTT
CASSPSGGMTDTQYF
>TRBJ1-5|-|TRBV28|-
TGTGCCAGCACCCCCTTCCCGGCAAATAGCAATCAGCCCCAGCATTTT
CASTPFPANSNQPQHF
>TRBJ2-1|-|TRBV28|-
TGTGCCAGCACCGCGGTGAGAGCCCCGGGCAATGAGCAGTTCTTC
CASTAVRAPGNEQFF
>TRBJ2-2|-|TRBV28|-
TGTGCCAGCAGTTTTGGAGTGCCGAACACCGGGGAGCTGTTTTTT
CASSFGVPNTGELFF
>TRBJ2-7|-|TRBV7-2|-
TGTGCCAGCAAACGGGACACCTCCTACGAGCAGTACTTC
CASKRDTSYEQYF
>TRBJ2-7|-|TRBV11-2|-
TGTGCCAGCAGCTGGGTGCGAGGAGCCAATTTCTTCGAGCAGTACTTC
CASSWVRGANFFEQYF
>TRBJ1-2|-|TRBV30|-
TGTGCCTGCCGGCGAAAATCTGGCTACACCTTC
CACRRKSGYTF
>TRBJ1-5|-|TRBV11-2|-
TGTGCCAGCAGCTTAGTCAGGGACGGGCCCCAGCATTTT
CASSLVRDGPQHF
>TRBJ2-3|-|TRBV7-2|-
TGTGCCAGCAGCTTAGCGGAGACAGGTTACACAGATACGCAGTATTTT
CASSLAETGYTDTQYF
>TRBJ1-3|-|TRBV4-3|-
TGCGCCAGCAGTAGGGCTGGCTCTGGAAACACCATATATTTT
CASSRAGSGNTIYF
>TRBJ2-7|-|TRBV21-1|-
TGTGCCAGCAGCAAAGCGCCCGAGCAGGGGCTCTCCTACGAGCAGTACTTC
CASSKAPEQGLSYEQYF
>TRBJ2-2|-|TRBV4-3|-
TGCGCCAGCAGCCGCGTAGACACCGCAGGCCGGGAGCTGTTTTTT
CASSRVDTAGRELFF
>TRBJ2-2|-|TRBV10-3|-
TGTGCCATTGGTCACACGGCAGACACCGGGGAGCTGTTTTTT
CAIGHTADTGELFF
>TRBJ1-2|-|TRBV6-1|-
TGTGCCAGCAGTGAAAGACTTCGGGGCTATGGCTACACCTTC
CASSERLRGYGYTF
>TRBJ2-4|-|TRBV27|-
TGTGCCAGCAGTTTAAGGGGTTTTGACAAAAACATTCAGTACTTC
CASSLRGFDKNIQYF
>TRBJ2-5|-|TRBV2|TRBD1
TGTGCCAGCAGCCCTGACAGGGCCCAAGAGACCCAGTACTTC
CASSPDRAQETQYF
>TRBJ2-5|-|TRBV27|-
TGTGCCAGCAGTAAGGCCGGGCCCCAAGGGGACCAGTACTTC
CASSKAGPQGDQYF